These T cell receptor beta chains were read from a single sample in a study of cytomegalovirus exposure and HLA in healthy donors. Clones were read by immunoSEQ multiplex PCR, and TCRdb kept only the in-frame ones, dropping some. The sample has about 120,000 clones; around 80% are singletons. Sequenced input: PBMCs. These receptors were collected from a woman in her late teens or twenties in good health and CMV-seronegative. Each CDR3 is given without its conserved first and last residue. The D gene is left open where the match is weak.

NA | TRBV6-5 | ASSYGTKNSPLH
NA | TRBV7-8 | ASSLVDLVEQF
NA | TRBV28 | ATFVAAGNTIY
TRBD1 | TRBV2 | ASNPGGGWSDTQY
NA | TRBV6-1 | ASSGSTGSWNPPSYEQY
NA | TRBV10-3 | ATLPLIGQLSNYGYT
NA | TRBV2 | ASSEFTPFAY
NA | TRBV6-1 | ASSVVKGGSYEQY
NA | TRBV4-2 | ASSLVWDTAYNEQF
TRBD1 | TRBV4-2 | ASSQDQGQGVAGYT